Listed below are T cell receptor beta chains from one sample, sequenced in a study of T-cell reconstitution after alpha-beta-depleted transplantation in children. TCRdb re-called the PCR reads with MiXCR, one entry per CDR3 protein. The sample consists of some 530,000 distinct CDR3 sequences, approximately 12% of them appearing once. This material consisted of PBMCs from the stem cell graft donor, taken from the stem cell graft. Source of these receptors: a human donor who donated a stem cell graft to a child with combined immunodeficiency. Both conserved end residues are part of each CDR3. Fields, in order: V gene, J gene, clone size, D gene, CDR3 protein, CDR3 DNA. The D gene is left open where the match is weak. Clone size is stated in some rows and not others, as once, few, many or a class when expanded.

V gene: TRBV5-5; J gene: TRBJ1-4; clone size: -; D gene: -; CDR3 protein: CASSLSRLGSEKLFF; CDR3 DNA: TGTGCCAGCAGCTTGTCTCGGCTTGGGAGCGAAAAACTGTTTTTT
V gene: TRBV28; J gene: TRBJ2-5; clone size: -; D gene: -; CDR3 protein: CASSFEQQETQYF; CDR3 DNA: TGTGCCAGCAGTTTTGAACAGCAAGAGACCCAGTACTTC
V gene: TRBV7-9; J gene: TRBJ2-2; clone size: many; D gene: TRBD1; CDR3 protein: CASSSLNVGQIVLFF; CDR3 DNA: TGTGCCAGCAGCTCCCTAAATGTGGGACAGATCGTGCTGTTTTTT
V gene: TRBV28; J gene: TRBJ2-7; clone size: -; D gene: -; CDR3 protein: CASRGGTLFYEQYF; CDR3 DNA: TGTGCCAGCAGGGGAGGGACACTTTTCTACGAGCAGTACTTC
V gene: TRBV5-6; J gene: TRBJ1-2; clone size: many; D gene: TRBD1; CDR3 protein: CASSATGTGHTGYTF; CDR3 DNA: TGTGCCAGCAGCGCTACTGGGACAGGCCATACGGGCTACACCTTC
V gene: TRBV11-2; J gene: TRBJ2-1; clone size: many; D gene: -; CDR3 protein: CASSYLTGSSYNEQFF; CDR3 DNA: TGTGCCAGCAGCTACCTGACTGGGAGCTCCTACAATGAGCAGTTCTTC
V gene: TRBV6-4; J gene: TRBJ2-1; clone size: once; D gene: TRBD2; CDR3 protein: CASSDGWGGINEQFF; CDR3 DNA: TGTGCCAGCAGTGATGGGTGGGGGGGGATCAATGAGCAGTTCTTC
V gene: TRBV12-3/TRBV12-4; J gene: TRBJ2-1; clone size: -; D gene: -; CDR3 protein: CASSFEGTNNEQFF; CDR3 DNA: TGTGCCAGCAGTTTCGAGGGGACCAACAATGAGCAGTTCTTC
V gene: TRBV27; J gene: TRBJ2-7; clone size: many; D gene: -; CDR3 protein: CASRPQGRNEQYF; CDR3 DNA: TGTGCCAGCAGGCCTCAGGGGCGGAACGAGCAGTACTTC
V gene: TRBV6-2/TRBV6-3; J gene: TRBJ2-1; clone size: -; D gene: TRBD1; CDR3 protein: CASSYTGVNEQFF; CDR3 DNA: TGTGCCAGCAGTTACACAGGGGTCAATGAGCAGTTCTTC
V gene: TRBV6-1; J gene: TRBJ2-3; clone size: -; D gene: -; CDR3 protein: CASTPRGQTDTQYF; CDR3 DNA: TGTGCCAGCACCCCCCGGGGGCAGACTGATACGCAGTATTTT
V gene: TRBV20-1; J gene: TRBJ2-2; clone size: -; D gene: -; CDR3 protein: CSANPGKGTGELFF; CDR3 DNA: TGCAGTGCTAACCCGGGGAAAGGCACCGGGGAGCTGTTTTTT
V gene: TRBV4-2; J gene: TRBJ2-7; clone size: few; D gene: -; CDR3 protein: CASSQDSQNLGVREQYF; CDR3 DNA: TGTGCCAGCAGCCAAGACTCACAAAACCTTGGCGTCCGCGAGCAGTACTTC
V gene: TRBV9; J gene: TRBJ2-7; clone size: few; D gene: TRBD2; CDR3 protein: CASSTGLAGESTYEQYF; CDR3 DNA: TGTGCCAGCAGCACGGGACTAGCGGGGGAATCAACCTACGAGCAGTACTTC
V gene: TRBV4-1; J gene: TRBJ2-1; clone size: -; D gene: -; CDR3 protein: CASSHNLGDNEQFF; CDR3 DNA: TGCGCCAGCAGCCATAACCTAGGGGACAATGAGCAGTTCTTC
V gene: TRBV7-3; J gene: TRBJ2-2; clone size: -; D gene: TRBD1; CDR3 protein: CASSSQTGERTGELFF; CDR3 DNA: TGTGCCAGCAGCTCCCAGACAGGGGAGAGGACCGGGGAGCTGTTTTTT
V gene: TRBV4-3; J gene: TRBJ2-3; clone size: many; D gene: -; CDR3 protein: CASSQGGGQETYLTDTQYF; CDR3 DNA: TGCGCCAGCAGCCAAGGGGGGGGACAGGAGACTTACCTCACAGATACGCAGTATTTT
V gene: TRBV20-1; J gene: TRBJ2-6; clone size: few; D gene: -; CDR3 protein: CSASMGSLSSGANVLTF; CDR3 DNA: TGCAGTGCTAGTATGGGGTCCCTATCCTCTGGGGCCAACGTCCTGACTTTC
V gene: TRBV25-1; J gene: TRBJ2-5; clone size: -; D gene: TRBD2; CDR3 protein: CALGASGRETQYF; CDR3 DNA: TGTGCCCTCGGGGCTAGCGGGAGAGAGACCCAGTACTTC
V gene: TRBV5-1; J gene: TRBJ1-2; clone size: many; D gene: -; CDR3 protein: CASSLEGFMDGYTF; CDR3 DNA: TGCGCCAGCAGCTTAGAGGGATTTATGGATGGCTACACCTTC
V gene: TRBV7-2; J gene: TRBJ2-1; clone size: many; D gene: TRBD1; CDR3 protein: CASSLVGTVNNEQFF; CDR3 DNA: TGTGCCAGCAGCTTAGTTGGGACAGTAAACAATGAGCAGTTCTTC
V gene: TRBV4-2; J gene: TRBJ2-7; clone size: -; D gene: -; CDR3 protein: CASSQGYSEQYF; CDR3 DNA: TGTGCCAGCAGCCAAGGCTACAGCGAGCAGTACTTC
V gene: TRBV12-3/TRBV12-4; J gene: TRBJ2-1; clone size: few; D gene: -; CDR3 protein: CASTHPLYNEQFF; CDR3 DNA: TGTGCCAGCACCCACCCCCTCTACAATGAGCAGTTCTTC
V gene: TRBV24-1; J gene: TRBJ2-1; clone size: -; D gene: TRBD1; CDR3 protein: CATSELGQGTYNEQFF; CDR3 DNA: TGTGCCACCAGTGAACTAGGACAGGGGACCTACAATGAGCAGTTCTTC
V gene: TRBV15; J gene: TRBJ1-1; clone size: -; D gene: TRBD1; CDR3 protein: CATRLDREVAYTEAFF; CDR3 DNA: TGTGCCACCAGGTTGGACAGGGAAGTTGCGTACACTGAAGCTTTCTTT
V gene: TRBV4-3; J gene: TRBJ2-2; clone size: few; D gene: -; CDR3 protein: CASSQELAAGELFF; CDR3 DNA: TGCGCCAGCAGCCAAGAACTGGCGGCCGGGGAGCTGTTTTTT
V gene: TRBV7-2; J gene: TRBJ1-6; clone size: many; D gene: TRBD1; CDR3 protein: CASSLNGQGAHSPLHF; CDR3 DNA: TGTGCCAGCAGCTTAAACGGACAGGGGGCTCATTCACCCCTCCACTTT
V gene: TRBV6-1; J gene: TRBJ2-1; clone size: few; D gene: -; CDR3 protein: CASRPNQGTSSYNEQFF; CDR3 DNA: TGTGCCAGCAGACCAAACCAGGGGACGAGCTCCTACAATGAGCAGTTCTTC
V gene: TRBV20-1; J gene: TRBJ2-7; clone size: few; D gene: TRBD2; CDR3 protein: CSARPGGKQYF; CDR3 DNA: TGCAGTGCTAGACCCGGGGGGAAGCAGTACTTC
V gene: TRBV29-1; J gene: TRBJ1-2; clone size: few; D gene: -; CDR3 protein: CSVTVIGGYGYTF; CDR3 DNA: TGCAGCGTCACCGTGATAGGGGGCTATGGCTACACCTTC
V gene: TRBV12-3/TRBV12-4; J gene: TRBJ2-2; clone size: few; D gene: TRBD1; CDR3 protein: CASSLGAGGRTGELFF; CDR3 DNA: TGTGCCAGCAGTTTGGGGGCAGGGGGTCGCACCGGGGAGCTGTTTTTT
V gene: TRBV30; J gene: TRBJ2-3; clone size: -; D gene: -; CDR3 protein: CAWSKGGGGTDTQYF; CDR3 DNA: TGTGCCTGGAGTAAGGGGGGAGGTGGCACAGATACGCAGTATTTT
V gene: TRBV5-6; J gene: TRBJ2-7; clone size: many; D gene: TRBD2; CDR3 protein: CASSLRGGFGEQYF; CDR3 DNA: TGTGCCAGCAGCTTGCGGGGGGGGTTTGGCGAGCAGTACTTC
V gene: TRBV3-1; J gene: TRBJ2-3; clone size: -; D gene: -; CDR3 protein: CASSQDRPFSDTQYF; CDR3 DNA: TGTGCCAGCAGCCAAGATCGGCCCTTTTCAGATACGCAGTATTTT
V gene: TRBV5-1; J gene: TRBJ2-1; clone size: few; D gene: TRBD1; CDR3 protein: CASSWAGGMNEQFF; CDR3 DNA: TGCGCCAGCAGCTGGGCAGGGGGCATGAATGAGCAGTTCTTC
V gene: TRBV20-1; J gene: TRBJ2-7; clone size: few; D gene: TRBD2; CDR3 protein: CSAWRLAGTYEQYF; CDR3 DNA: TGCAGTGCTTGGAGACTAGCGGGGACCTACGAGCAGTACTTC
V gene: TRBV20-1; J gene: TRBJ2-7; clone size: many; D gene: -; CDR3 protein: CSARAPGLSYYEQYF; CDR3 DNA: TGCAGTGCTAGGGCCCCAGGACTTTCATACTACGAGCAGTACTTC
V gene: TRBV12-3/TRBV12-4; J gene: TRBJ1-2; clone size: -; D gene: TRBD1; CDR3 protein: CASSLYGLGQLYGYTF; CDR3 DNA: TGTGCCAGCAGTTTATATGGGTTGGGACAGTTATATGGCTACACCTTC
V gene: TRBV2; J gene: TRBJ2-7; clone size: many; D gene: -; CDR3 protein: CASSDPGRTYEQYF; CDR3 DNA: TGTGCCAGCAGTGATCCGGGACGGACTTACGAGCAGTACTTC
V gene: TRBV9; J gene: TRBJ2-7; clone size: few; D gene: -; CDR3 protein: CASSPWGDRNYEQYF; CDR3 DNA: TGTGCCAGCAGCCCGTGGGGGGACAGAAACTACGAGCAGTACTTC
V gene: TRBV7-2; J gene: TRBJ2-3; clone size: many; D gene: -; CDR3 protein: CASSFSGSAADTQYF; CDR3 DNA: TGTGCCAGCAGCTTTTCCGGGAGTGCCGCAGATACGCAGTATTTT
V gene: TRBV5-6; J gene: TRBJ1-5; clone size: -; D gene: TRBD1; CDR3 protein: CASSLGQGRFQPQHF; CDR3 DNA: TGTGCCAGCAGCCTCGGACAGGGGAGGTTTCAGCCCCAGCATTTT
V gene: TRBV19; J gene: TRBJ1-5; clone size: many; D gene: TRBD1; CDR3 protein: CASSIRDRVHQPQHF; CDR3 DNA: TGTGCCAGTAGTATCCGAGACAGGGTACATCAGCCCCAGCATTTT
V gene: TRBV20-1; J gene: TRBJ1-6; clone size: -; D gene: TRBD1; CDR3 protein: CSAFVGQGAASPLHF; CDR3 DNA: TGCAGTGCCTTCGTGGGACAGGGGGCAGCTTCACCCCTCCACTTT
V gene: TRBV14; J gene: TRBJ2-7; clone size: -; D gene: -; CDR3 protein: CASSHDGYPGIYEQYF; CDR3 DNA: TGTGCCAGCAGCCACGATGGCTATCCAGGGATTTACGAGCAGTACTTC
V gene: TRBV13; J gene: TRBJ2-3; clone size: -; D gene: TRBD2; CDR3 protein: CASMVREGVRDTQYF; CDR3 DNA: TGTGCCAGCATGGTGCGGGAGGGGGTCCGAGATACGCAGTATTTT
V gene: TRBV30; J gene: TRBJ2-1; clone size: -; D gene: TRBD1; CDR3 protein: CAWTSHRQGTSSYNEQFF; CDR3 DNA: TGTGCCTGGACCTCCCACCGACAGGGAACTAGCTCCTACAATGAGCAGTTCTTC
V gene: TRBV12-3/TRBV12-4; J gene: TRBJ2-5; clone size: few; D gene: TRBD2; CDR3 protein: CASSKRGLAAYQETQYF; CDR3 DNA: TGTGCCAGCAGCAAACGTGGACTAGCTGCGTACCAAGAGACCCAGTACTTC
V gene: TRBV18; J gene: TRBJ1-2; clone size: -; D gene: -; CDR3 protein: CASSQQTGSRGYTF; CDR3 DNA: TGTGCCAGCTCACAACAGACAGGTTCTCGTGGCTACACCTTC
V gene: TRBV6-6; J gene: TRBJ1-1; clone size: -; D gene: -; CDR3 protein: CASTRDTEAFF; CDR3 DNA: TGTGCCAGCACCCGGGACACTGAAGCTTTCTTT
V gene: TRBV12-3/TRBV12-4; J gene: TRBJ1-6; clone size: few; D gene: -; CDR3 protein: CASSFGGGGSPLHF; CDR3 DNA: TGTGCCAGCAGTTTTGGGGGCGGGGGTTCACCCCTCCACTTT
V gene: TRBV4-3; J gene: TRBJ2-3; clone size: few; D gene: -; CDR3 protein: CASSQERSGVDTQYF; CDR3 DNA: TGCGCCAGCAGCCAAGAAAGGTCGGGGGTGGATACGCAGTATTTT
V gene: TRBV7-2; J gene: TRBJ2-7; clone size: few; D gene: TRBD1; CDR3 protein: CASSLAAGGVYEQYF; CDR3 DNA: TGTGCCAGCAGCTTAGCGGCAGGGGGAGTTTACGAGCAGTACTTC
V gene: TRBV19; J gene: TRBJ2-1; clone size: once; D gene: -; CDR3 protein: CASSIDSGNEQFF; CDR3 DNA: TGTGCCAGTAGTATAGATAGTGGCAATGAGCAGTTCTTC
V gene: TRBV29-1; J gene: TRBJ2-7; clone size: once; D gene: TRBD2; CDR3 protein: CSVEVGIPPPQRDPLNNEQYF; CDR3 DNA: TGCAGCGTTGAAGTAGGTATTCCGCCACCCCAGCGGGACCCTCTAAACAATGAGCAGTACTTC
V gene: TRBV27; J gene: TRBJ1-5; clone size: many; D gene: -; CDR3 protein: CASSFSGYQPQHF; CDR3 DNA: TGTGCCAGCAGCTTCTCGGGTTATCAGCCCCAGCATTTT